Following are 4 T cell receptor beta chains from one sample sequenced in a study of monozygotic twins with inflammatory bowel disease. From the 5' RACE reads, TCRdb lists one entry per CDR3 protein and no DNA. The sample yields 300,000 to 350,000 distinct CDR3 sequences, of which the top ten take up 2%. Sequencing was carried out using blood. All receptors derive from a human donor with ulcerative colitis or Crohn's disease, or a healthy co-twin of an affected twin (not recorded which).

The J gene is TRBJ2-7, the V gene TRBV5-1; TCRdb's assignment of TRBD2 cannot be checked, as there is no DNA. Germline lookup yields CDR1 SGHRS and CDR2 YFSETQ. This CDR3 has 16 amino acids. The CDR3 sequence: CASSPLAGENSYEQYF. Full variable domain (remainder filled in from reference TRBV5-1 and TRBJ2-7): KAGVTQTPRYLIKTRGQQVTLSCSPISGHRSVSWYQQTPGQGLQFLFEYFSETQRNKGNFPGRFSGRQFSNSRSEMNVSTLELGDSALYLCASSPLAGENSYEQYFGPGTRLTVT.

The chain links TRBV6-5 to TRBJ2-1; the D call from TCRdb, TRBD2, cannot be confirmed without DNA. The V gene's germline CDR1 is MNHEY and CDR2 SVGAGI. CDR3 length equals 16 residues. The CDR3 loop reads CASSYSAGLSNNEQFF.

The rearrangement links TRBV9 to TRBJ2-4; with no DNA, the TCRdb D assignment of TRBD1 cannot be verified. This CDR3 region has 15 residues. The germline CDR1 and CDR2 sequences are SGDLS and YYNGEE. The CDR3 loop is CASSVVPGTKNIQYF.

The J gene is TRBJ2-3, the V gene TRBV6-2 or TRBV6-3; TCRdb's D call of TRBD2 is untestable without DNA. The CDR3 is 12 amino acids. Germline CDR1 MNHEY, CDR2 SVGEGT. This CDR3 reads CASNAGGDTQYF.